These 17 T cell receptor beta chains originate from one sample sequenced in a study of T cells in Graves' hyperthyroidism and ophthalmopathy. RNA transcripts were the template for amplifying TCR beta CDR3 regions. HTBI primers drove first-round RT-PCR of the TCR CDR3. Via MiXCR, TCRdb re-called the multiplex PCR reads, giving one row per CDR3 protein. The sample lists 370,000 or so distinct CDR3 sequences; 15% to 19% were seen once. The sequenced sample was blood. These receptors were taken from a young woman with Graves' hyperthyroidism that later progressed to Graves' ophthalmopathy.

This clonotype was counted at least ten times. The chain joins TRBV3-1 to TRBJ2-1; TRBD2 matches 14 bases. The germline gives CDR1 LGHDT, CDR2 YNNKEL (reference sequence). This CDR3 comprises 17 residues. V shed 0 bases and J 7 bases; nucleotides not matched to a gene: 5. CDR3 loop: CASSQDTGLAGVNEQFF. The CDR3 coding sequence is TGTGCCAGCAGCCAAGATACGGGACTAGCGGGAGTGAATGAGCAGTTCTTC.

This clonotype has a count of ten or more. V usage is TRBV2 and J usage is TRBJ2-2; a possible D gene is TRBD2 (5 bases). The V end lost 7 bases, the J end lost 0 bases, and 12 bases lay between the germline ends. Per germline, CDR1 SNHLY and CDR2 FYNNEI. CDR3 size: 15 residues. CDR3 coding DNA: TGTGCCAGCAAGGGTAAAGCGGCGAACACCGGGGAGCTGTTTTTT. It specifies CASKGKAANTGELFF.

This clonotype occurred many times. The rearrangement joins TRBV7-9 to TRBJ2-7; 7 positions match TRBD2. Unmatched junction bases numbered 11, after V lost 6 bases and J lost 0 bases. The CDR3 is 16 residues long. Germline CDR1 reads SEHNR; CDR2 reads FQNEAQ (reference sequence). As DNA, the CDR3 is TGTGCCAGCAGTCCTAGCGGAGGTGGGAGCTCCTACGAGCAGTACTTC. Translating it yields CASSPSGGGSSYEQYF.

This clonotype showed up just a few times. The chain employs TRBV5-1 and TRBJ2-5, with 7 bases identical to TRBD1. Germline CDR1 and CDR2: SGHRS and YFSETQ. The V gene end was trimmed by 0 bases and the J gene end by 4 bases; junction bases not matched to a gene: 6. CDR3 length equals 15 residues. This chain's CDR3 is CASSLAGTEGETQYF. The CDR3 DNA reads TGCGCCAGCAGCTTGGCCGGGACAGAGGGAGAGACCCAGTACTTC.

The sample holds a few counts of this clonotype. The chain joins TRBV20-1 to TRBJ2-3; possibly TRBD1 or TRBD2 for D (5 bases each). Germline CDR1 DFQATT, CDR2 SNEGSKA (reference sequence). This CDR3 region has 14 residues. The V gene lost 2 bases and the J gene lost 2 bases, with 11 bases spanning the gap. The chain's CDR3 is CSARPLGATDTQYF. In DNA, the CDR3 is TGCAGTGCTAGACCCCTCGGGGCCACAGATACGCAGTATTTT.

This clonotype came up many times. DNA of the CDR3: TGTGCCAGCACCCTTAGCGGTAGCACAGATACGCAGTATTTT. This sequence encodes CASTLSGSTDTQYF. The chain combines TRBV28 with TRBJ2-3; D might be TRBD2 (6 bases). Between the trimmed V and J ends, which lost 7 bases and 0 bases, there was a span of 11 bases. Germline V CDR1 and CDR2: MDHEN, SYDVKM. This CDR3 has 14 residues.

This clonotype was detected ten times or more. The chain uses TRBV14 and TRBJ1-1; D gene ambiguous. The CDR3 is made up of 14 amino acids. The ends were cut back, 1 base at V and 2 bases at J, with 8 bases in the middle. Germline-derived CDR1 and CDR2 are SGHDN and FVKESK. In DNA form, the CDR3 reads TGTGCCAGCAGCCAAGTCGAGTCAAACACTGAAGCTTTCTTT. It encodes CASSQVESNTEAFF.

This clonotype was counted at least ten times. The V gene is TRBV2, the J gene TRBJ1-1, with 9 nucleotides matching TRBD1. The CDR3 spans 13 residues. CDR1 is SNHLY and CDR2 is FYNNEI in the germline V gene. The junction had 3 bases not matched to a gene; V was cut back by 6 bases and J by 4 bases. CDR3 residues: CASRSTGGTEAFF. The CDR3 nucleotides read TGTGCCAGCAGATCGACAGGGGGCACTGAAGCTTTCTTT. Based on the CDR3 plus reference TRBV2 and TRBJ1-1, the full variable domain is EPEVTQTPSHQVTQMGQEVILRCVPISNHLYFYWYRQILGQKVEFLVSFYNNEISEKSEIFDDQFSVERPDGSNFTLKIRSTKLEDSAMYFCASRSTGGTEAFFGQGTRLTVV.

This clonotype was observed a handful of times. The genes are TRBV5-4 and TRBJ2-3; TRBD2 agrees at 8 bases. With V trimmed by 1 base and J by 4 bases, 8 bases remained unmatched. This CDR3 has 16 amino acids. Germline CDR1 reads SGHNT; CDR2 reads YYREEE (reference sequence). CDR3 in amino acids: CASSLPKGLVADTQYF. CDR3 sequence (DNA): TGTGCCAGCAGCTTGCCTAAGGGACTAGTCGCAGATACGCAGTATTTT.

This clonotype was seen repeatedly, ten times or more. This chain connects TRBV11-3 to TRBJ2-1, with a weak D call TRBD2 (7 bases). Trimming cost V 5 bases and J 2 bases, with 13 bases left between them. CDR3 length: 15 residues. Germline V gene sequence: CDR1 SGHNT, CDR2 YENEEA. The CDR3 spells CASSRGRDPYNEQFF. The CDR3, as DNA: TGTGCCAGCAGCAGGGGGAGGGACCCCTACAATGAGCAGTTCTTC. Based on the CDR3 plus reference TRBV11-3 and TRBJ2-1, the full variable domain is EAGVVQSPRYKIIEKKQPVAFWCNPISGHNTLYWYLQNLGQGPELLIRYENEEAVDDSQLPKDRFSAERLKGVDSTLKIQPAELGDSAVYLCASSRGRDPYNEQFFGPGTRLTVL.

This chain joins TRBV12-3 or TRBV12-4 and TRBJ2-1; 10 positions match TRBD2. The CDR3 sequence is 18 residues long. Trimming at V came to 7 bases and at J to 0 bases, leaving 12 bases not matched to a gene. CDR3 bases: TGTGCCAGCATAATGAGGCTAGCGGGGGCCAGCTCCTACAATGAGCAGTTCTTC. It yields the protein CASIMRLAGASSYNEQFF.

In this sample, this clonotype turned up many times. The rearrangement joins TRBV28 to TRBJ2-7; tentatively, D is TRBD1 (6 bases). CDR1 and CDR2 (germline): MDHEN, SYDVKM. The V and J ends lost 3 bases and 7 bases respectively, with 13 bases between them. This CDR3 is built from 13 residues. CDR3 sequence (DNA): TGTGCCAGCAGTTTTTCTAGAGGGGGTGAGCAGTACTTC. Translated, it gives CASSFSRGGEQYF.

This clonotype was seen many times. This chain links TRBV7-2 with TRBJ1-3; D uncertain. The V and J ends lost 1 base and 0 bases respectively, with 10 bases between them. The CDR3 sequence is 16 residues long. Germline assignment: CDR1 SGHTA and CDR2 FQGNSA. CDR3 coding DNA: TGTGCCAGCAGCTTAGTTCCGCAGAGCTCTGGAAACACCATATATTTT. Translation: CASSLVPQSSGNTIYF.

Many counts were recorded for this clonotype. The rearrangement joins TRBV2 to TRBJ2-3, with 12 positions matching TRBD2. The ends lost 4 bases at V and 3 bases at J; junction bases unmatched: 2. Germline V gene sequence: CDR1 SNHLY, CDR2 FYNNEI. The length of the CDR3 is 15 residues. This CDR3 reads CASSGLAGATDTQYF. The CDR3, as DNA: TGTGCCAGCAGTGGACTAGCGGGAGCAACAGATACGCAGTATTTT.

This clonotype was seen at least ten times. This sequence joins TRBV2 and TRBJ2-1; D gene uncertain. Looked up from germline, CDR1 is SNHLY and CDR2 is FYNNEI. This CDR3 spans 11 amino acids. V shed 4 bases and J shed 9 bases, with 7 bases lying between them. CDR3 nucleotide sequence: TGTGCCAGCAGTGTAACGGGTGAGCAGTTCTTC. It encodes CASSVTGEQFF. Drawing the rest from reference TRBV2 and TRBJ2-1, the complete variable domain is EPEVTQTPSHQVTQMGQEVILRCVPISNHLYFYWYRQILGQKVEFLVSFYNNEISEKSEIFDDQFSVERPDGSNFTLKIRSTKLEDSAMYFCASSVTGEQFFGPGTRLTVL.

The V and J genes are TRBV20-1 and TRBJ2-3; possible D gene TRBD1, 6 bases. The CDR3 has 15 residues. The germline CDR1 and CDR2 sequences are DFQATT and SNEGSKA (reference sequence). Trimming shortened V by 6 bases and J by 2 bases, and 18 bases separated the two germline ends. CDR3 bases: TGCAGTGCATGGGACCGAACAGGGCCCACAGATACGCAGTATTTT. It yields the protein CSAWDRTGPTDTQYF.

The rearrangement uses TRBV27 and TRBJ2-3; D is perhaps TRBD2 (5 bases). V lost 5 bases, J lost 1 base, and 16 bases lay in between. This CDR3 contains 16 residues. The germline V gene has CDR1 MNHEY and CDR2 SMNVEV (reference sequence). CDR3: CASSPLRVERTDTQYF. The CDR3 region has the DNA TGTGCCAGCAGTCCCCTGAGGGTTGAGCGCACAGATACGCAGTATTTT.